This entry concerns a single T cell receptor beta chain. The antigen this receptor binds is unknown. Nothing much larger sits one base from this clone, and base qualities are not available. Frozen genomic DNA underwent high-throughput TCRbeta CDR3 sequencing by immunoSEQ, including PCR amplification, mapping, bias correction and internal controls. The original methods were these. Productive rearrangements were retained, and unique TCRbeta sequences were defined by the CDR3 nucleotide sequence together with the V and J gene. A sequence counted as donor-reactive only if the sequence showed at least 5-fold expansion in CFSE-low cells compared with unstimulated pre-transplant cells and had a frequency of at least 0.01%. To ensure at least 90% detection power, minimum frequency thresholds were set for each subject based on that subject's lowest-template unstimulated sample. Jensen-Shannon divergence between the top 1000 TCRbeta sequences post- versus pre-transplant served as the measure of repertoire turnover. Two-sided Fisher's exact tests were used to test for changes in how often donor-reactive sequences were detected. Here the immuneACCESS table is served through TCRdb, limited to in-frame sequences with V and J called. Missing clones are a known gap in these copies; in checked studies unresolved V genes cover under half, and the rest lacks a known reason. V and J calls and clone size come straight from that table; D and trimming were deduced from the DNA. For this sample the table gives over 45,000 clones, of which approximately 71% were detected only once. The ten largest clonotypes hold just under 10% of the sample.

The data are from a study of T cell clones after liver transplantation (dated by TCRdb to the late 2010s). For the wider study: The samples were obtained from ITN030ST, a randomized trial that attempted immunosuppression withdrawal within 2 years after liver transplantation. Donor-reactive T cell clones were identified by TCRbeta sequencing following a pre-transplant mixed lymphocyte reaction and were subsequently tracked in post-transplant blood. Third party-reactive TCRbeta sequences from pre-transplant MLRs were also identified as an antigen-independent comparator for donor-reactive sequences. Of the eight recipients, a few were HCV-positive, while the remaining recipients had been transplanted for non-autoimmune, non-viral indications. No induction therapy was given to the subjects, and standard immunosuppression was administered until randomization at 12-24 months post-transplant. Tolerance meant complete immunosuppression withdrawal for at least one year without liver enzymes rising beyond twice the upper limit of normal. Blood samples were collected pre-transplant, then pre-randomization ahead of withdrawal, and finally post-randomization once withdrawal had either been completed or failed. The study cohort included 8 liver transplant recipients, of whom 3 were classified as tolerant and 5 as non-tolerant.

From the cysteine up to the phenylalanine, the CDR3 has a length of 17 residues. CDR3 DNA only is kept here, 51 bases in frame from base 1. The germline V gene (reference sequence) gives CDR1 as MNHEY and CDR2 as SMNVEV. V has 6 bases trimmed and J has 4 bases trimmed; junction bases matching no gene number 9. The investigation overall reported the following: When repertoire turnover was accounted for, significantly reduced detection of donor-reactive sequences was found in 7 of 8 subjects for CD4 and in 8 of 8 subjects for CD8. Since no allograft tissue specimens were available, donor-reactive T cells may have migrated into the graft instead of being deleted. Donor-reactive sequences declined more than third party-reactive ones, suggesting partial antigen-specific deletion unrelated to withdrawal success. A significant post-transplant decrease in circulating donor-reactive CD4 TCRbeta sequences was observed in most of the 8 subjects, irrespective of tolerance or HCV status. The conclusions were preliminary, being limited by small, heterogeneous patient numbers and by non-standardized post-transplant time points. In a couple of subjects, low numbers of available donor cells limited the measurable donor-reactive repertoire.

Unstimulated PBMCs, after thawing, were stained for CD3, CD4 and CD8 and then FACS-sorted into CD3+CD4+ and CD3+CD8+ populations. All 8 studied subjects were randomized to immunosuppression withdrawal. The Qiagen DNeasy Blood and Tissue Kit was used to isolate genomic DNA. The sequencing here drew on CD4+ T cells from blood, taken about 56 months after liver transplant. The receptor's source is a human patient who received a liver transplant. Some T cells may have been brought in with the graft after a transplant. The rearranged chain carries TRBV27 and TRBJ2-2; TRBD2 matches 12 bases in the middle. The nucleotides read TGTGCCAGCAGCCAAGGGACTAGCGGGTCTAGCACCGGGGAGCTGTTTTTT. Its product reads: CASSQGTSGSSTGELFF.